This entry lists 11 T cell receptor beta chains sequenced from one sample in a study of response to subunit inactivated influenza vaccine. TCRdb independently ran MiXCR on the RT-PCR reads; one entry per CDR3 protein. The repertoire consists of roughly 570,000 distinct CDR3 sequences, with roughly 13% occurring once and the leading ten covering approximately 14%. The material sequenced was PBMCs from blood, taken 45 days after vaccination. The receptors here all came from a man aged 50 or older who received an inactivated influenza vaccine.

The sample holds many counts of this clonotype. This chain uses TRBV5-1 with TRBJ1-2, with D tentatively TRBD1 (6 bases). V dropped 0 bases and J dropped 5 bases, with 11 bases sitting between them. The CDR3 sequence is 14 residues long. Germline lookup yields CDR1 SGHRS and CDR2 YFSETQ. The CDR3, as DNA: TGCGCCAGCAGCTTGGCCGAGGGGGGGTATGGCTACACCTTC. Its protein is CASSLAEGGYGYTF.

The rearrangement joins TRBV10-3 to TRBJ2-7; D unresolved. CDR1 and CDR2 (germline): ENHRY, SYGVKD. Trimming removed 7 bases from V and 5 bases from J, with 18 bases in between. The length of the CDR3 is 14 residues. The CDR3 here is CAITRYSLSNEQYF. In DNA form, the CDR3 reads TGTGCCATCACCCGGTACAGCCTAAGCAACGAGCAGTACTTC.

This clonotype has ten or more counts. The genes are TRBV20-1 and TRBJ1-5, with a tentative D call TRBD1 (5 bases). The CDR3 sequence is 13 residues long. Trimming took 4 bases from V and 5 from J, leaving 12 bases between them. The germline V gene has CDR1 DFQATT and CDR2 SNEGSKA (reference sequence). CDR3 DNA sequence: TGCAGTGCTACCGTCAGGGCTTATCAGCCCCAGCATTTT. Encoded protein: CSATVRAYQPQHF.

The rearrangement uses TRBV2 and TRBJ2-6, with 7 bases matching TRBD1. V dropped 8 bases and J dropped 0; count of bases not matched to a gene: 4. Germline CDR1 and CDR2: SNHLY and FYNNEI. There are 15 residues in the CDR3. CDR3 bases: TGTGCCAGCGGACGGGACAGCTCTGGGGCCAACGTCCTGACTTTC. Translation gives CASGRDSSGANVLTF. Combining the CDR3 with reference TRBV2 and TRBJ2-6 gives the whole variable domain EPEVTQTPSHQVTQMGQEVILRCVPISNHLYFYWYRQILGQKVEFLVSFYNNEISEKSEIFDDQFSVERPDGSNFTLKIRSTKLEDSAMYFCASGRDSSGANVLTFGAGSRLTVL.

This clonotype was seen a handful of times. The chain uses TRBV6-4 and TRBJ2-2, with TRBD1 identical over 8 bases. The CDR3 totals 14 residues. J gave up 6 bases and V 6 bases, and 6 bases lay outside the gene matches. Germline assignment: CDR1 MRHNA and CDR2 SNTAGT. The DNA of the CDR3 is TGTGCCAGCAGCCCTACAGGGGGACCCGGGGAGCTGTTTTTT. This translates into CASSPTGGPGELFF.

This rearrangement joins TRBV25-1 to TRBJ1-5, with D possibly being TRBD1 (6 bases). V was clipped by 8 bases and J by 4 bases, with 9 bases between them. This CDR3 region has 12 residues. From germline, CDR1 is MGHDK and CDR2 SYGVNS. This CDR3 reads CASAQGNQPQHF. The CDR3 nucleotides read TGTGCCAGCGCTCAGGGGAATCAGCCCCAGCATTTT.

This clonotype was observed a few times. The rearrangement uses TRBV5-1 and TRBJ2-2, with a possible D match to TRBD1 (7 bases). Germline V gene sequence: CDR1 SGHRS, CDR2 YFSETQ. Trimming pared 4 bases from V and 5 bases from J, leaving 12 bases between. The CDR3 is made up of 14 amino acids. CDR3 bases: TGCGCCAGCAGCCCGGAGGGGGCGACCGGGGAGCTGTTTTTT. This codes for CASSPEGATGELFF.

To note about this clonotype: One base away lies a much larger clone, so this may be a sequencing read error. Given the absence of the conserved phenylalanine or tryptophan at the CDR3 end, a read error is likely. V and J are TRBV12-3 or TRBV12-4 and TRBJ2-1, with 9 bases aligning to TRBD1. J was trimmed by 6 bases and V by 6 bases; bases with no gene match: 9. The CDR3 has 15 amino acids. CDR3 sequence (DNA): TGTGCCAGCAGGCAGGGACAGGGTTTTGGCAATGAGCAGTTCTCC. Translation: CASRQGQGFGNEQFS.

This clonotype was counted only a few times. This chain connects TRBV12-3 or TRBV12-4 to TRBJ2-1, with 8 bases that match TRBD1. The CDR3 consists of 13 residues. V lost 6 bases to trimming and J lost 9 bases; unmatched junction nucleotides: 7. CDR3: CASSDRGRGEQFF. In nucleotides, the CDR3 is TGTGCCAGCAGCGACAGGGGCAGGGGTGAGCAGTTCTTC.

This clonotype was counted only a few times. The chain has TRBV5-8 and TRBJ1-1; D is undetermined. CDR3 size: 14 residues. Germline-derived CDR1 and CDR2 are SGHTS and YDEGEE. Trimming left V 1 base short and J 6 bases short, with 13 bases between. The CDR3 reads CASSLRGSRAEAFF. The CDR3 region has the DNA TGTGCCAGCAGCTTGCGCGGCAGTAGGGCTGAAGCTTTCTTT.

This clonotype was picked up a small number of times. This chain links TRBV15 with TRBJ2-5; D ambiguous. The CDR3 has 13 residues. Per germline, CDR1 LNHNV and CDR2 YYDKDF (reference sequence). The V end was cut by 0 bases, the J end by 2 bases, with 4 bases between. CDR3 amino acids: CATSRDQQETQYF. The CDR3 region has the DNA TGTGCCACCAGCAGAGATCAGCAAGAGACCCAGTACTTC.